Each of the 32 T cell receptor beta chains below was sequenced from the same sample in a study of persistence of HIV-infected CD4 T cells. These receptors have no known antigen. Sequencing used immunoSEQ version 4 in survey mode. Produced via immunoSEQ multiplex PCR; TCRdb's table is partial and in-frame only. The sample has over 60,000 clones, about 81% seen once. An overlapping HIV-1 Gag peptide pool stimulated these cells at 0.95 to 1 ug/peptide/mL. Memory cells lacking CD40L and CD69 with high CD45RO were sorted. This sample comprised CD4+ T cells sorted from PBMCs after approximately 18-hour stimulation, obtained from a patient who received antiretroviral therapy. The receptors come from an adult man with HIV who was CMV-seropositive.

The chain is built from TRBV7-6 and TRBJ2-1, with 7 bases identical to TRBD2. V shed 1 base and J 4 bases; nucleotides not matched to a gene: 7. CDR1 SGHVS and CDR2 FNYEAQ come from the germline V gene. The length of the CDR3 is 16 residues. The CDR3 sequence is CASSLVGGGVYNEQFF. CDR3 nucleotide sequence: TGTGCCAGCAGCTTAGTCGGCGGGGGAGTTTACAATGAGCAGTTCTTC.

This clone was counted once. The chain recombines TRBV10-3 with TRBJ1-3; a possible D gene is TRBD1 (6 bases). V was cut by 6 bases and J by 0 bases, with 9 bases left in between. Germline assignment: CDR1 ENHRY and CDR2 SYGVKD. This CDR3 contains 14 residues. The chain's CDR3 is CAIRDSSSGNTIYF. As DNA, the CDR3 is TGTGCCATCAGGGACAGTAGCTCTGGAAACACCATATATTTT.

The CDR3 protein is CASSPQRRSYSNQPQHF. CDR3 sequence (DNA): TGTGCCAGCTCTCCCCAGCGGCGATCCTATAGCAATCAGCCCCAGCATTTT. This chain uses TRBV18 with TRBJ1-5; no definite D call. In germline, CDR1 is KGHSH, CDR2 LQKENI. V was clipped by 6 bases and J by 0 bases, with 18 bases between them. CDR3 length equals 17 residues.

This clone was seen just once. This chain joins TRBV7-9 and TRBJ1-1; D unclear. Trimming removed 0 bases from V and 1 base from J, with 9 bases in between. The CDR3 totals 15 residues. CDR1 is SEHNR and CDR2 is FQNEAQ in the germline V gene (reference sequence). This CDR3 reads CASSLAYGRNTEAFF. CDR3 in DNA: TGTGCCAGCAGCTTAGCGTACGGGAGGAACACTGAAGCTTTCTTT.

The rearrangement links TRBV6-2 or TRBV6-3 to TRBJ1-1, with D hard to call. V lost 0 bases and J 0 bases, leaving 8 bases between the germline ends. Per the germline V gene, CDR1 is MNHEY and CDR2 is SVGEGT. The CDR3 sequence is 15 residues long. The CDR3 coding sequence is TGTGCCAGCAGTTACTCAGGCAGGATGAACACTGAAGCTTTCTTT. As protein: CASSYSGRMNTEAFF.

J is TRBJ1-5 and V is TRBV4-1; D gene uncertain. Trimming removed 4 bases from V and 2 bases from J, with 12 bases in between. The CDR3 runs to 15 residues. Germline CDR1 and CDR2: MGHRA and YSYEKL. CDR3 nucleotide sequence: TGCGCCAGCAGCCTCGGTCCCCTGGGCAATCAGCCCCAGCATTTT. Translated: CASSLGPLGNQPQHF.

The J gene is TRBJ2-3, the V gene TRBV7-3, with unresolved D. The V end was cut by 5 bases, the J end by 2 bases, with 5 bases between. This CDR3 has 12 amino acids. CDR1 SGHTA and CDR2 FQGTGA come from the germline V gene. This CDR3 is CASSQDTDTQYF. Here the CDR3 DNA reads TGTGCCAGCAGCCAGGACACAGATACGCAGTATTTT.

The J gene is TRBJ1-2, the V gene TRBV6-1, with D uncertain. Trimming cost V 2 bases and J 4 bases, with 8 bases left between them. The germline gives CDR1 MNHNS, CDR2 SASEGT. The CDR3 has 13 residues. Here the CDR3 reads CASSEFPSYGYTF. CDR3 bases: TGTGCCAGCAGTGAATTTCCCTCCTATGGCTACACCTTC.

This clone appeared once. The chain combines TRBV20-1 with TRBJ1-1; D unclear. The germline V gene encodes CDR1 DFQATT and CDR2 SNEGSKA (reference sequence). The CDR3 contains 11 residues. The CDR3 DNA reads TGCAGGGGGTTAGCGGGCACTGAAGCTTTCTTT. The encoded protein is CRGLAGTEAFF.

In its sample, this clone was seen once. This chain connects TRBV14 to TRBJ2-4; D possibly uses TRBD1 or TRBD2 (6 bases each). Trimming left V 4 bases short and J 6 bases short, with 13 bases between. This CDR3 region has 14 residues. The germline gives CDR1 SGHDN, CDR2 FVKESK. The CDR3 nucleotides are TGTGCCAGCAGCCCAAGGGGGGCTAGAAACATTCAGTACTTC. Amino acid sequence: CASSPRGARNIQYF.

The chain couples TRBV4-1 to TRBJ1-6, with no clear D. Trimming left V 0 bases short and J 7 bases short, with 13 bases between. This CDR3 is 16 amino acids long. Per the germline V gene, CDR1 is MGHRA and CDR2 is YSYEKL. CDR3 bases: TGCGCCAGCAGCCAAGATCCGGAACGGGCAAATTCACCCCTCCACTTT. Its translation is CASSQDPERANSPLHF.

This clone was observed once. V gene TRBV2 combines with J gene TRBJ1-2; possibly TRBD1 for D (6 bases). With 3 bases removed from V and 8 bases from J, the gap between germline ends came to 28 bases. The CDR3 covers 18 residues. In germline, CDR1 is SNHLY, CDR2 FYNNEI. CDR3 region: CASSEGITGLGLASGYTF. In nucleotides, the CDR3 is TGTGCCAGCAGTGAGGGTATCACAGGGTTGGGGCTTGCGTCCGGCTACACCTTC. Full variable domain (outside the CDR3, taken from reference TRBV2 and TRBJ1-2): EPEVTQTPSHQVTQMGQEVILRCVPISNHLYFYWYRQILGQKVEFLVSFYNNEISEKSEIFDDQFSVERPDGSNFTLKIRSTKLEDSAMYFCASSEGITGLGLASGYTFGSGTRLTVV.

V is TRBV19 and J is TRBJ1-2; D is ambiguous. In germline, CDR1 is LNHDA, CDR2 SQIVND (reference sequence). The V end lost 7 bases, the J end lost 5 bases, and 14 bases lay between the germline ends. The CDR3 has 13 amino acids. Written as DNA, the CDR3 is TGTGCCAGTAAGCCCGCAGGCCCTTATGGCTACACCTTC. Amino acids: CASKPAGPYGYTF.

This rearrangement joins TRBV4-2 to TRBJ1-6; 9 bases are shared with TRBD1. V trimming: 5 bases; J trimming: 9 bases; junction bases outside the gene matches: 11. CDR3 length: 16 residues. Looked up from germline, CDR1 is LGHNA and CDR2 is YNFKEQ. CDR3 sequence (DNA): TGTGCCAGCAGCTCCCCGGCGGGACAGGGAGGTTCACCCCTCCACTTT. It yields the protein CASSSPAGQGGSPLHF.

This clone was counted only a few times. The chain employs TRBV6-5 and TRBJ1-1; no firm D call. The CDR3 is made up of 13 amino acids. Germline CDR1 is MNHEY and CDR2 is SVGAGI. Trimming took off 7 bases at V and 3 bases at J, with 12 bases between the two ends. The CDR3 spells CASTKKGYTEAFF. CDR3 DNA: TGTGCCAGCACCAAGAAGGGATACACTGAAGCTTTCTTT.

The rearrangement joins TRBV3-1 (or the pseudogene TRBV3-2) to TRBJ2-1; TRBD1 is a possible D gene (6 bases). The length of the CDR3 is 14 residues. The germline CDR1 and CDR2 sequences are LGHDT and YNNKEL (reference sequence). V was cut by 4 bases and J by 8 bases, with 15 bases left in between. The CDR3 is CASSPPTGGHEQFF. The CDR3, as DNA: TGTGCCAGCAGCCCCCCGACTGGGGGCCATGAGCAGTTCTTC.

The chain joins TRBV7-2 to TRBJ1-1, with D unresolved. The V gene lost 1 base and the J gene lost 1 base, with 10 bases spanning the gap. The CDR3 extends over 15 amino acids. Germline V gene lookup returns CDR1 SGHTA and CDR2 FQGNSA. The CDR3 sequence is CASSLGARQNTEAFF. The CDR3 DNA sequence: TGTGCCAGCAGCTTAGGCGCGCGTCAGAACACTGAAGCTTTCTTT.

As DNA, the CDR3 is TGTGCCAGCAGTTTAGGGGGACGGACAGGGTTCACTGAAGCTTTCTTT. It yields the protein CASSLGGRTGFTEAFF. This sequence joins TRBV27 and TRBJ1-1, with 8 bases aligning to TRBD1. The CDR3 spans 16 residues. The trim removed 2 bases at V and 4 bases at J, leaving 9 bases unmatched. In germline, CDR1 is MNHEY, CDR2 SMNVEV (reference sequence).

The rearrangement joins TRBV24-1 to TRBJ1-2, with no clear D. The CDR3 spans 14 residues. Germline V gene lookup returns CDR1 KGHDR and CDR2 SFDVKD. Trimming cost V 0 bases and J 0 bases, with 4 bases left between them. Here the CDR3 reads CATSDLQANYGYTF. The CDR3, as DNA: TGTGCCACCAGTGATTTGCAAGCTAACTATGGCTACACCTTC.

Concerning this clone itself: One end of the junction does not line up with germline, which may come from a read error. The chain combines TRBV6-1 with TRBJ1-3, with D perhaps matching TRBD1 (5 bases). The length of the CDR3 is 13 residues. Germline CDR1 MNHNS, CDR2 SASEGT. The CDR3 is CASREGAGNTIYF. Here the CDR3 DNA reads TGTGCCAGCAGAGAAGGGGCTGGAAACACCATATATTTT.

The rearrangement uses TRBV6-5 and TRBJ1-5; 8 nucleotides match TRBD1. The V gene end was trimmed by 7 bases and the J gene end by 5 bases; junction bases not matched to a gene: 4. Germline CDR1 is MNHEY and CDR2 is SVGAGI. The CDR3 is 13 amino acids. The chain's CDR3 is CASTHRGDQPQHF. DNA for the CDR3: TGTGCCAGCACCCACAGGGGGGATCAGCCCCAGCATTTT.

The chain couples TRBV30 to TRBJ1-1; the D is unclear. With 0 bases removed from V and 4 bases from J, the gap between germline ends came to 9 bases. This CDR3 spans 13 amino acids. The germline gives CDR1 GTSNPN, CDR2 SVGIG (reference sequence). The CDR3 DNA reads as TGTGCCTGGAGTGTACAAACGGGCACTGAAGCTTTCTTT. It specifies CAWSVQTGTEAFF.

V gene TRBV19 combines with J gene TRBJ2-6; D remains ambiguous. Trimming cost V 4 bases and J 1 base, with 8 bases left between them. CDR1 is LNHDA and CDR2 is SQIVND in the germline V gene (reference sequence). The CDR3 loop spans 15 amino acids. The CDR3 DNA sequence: TGTGCCAGTAGTACCCAAGGATCTGGGGCCAACGTCCTGACTTTC. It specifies CASSTQGSGANVLTF.

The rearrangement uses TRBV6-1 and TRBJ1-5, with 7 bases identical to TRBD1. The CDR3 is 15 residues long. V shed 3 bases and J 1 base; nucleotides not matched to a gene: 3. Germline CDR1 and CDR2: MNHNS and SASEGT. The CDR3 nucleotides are TGTGCCAGCAGTGACAGGGGGGTGAGCAATCAGCCCCAGCATTTT. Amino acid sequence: CASSDRGVSNQPQHF.

DNA of the CDR3: TGTGCCACCACATCGGGTGGCACTGAAGCTTTCTTT. Its protein is CATTSGGTEAFF. This sequence joins TRBV6-1 and TRBJ1-1, with D unclear. This CDR3 region has 12 residues. V was trimmed by 10 bases and J by 4 bases, leaving 13 bases between them. Germline V gives CDR1 MNHNS, CDR2 SASEGT.

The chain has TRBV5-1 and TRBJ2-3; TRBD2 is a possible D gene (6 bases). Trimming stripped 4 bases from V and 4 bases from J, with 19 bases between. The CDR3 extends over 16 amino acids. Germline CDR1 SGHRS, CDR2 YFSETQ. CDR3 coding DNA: TGCGCCAGCAGCGTAGGACTATTGTCTTTCCCAGATACGCAGTATTTT. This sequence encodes CASSVGLLSFPDTQYF.

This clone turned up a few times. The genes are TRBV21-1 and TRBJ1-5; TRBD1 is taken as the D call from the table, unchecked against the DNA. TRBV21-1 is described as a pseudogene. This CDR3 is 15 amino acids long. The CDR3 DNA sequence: TGTGCCAGCAGCTCCGGGACAGCGGGCAATCAGCCCCAGCATTTT. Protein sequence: CASSSGTAGNQPQHF.

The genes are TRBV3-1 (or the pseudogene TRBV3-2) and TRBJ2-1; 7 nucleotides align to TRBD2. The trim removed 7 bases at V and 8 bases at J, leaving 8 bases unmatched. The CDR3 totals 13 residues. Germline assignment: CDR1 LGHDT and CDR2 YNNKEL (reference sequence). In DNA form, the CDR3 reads TGTGCCAGCAAAGCGGGGTCTTGGGATGAGCAGTTCTTC. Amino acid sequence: CASKAGSWDEQFF.

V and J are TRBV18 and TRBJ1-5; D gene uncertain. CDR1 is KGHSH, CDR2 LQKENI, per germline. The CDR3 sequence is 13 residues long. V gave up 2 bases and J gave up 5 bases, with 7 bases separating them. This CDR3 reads CASSPGNHQPQHF. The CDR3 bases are TGTGCCAGCTCACCAGGGAATCATCAGCCCCAGCATTTT.

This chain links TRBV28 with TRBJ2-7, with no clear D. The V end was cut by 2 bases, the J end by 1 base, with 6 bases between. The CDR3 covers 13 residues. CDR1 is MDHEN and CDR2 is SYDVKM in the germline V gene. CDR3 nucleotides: TGTGCCAGCAGTTTACACGGATCCTACGAGCAGTACTTC. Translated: CASSLHGSYEQYF.

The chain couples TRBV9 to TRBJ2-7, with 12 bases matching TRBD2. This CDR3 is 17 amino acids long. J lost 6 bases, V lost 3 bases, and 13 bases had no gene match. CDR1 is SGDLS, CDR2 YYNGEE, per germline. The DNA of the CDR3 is TGTGCCAGCAGCGCCCACCCCCCTAGCGGGGGGGCTTCCGAGCAGTACTTC. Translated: CASSAHPPSGGASEQYF. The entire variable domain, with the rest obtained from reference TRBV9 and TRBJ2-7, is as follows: DSGVTQTPKHLITATGQRVTLRCSPRSGDLSVYWYQQSLDQGLQFLIQYYNGEERAKGNILERFSAQQFPDLHSELNLSSLELGDSALYFCASSAHPPSGGASEQYFGPGTRLTVT.

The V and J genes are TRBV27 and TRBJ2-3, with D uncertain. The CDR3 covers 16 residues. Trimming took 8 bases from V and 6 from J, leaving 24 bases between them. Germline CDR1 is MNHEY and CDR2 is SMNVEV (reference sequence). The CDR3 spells CASRPGPEFTQDTQYF. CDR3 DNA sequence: TGTGCCAGCCGACCGGGTCCAGAGTTCACACAGGATACGCAGTATTTT.